This T cell receptor beta chain emerged from a study of neurological immune-mediated disorders. TCRdb passed the 5' RACE reads through MiXCR, listing each CDR3 protein once. This sample has about 58,000 distinct CDR3 sequences, with 3% to 4% found just once. CDR3 length equals 15 residues. The germline V and J ends were trimmed by 5 bases and 0 bases, with 13 bases remaining between them. This clonotype has a count of ten or more. V usage is TRBV12-3 or TRBV12-4 and J usage is TRBJ1-1; the D gene is possibly TRBD1 (5 bases). The sample taken for sequencing was PBMCs. This TCR was recovered from a woman aged 55-75 years with multiple sclerosis. The chain's CDR3 is CASSLRWGMNTEAFF. Written as DNA, the CDR3 is TGTGCCAGCAGTCTCCGTTGGGGGATGAACACTGAAGCTTTCTTT.